The sequence of this TCR beta chain was determined in a study of human CD8 memory T cell subsets. Germline lookup yields CDR1 SGHDT and CDR2 YYEEEE. The CDR3 is 14 residues long. As for this clonotype: Its antigen is still unknown.

Study-level findings and limits: In the comparison of repertoires, stem-like memory and precursor exhausted T cells overlapped only minimally. Stem-like memory T cells matched precursor exhausted T cells in high diversity, which effector memory cells lacked.

Investigators built TCR beta libraries using UMI-labeled 5' RACE. Each CDR3 protein gets one entry in TCRdb, which reprocessed the 5' RACE reads and gives no DNA. This table holds around 6,000 distinct CDR3 sequences. Early memory CD8+ T cells that were CCR7+ PD-1+ TIGIT+ and had exhausted-like traits were the TPEX cells. The source of the PBMC was buffy coats of healthy donors. The TCR was taken from a human donor in good health. The V call is TRBV5-6, the J call TRBJ2-7; TCRdb proposes TRBD1, but this gene call is untestable without DNA. Sample: CD8+ T cells from PBMCs. CDR3 loop: CASSLGQGHHEQYF.